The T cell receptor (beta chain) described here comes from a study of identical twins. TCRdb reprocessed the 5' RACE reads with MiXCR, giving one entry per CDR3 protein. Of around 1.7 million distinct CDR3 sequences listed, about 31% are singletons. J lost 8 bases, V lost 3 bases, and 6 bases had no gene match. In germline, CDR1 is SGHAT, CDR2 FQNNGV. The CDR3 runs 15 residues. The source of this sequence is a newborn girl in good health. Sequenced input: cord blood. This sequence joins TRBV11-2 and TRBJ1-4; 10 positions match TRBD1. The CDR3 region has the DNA TGTGCCAGCAGCTTTCCGACAGGGGGCCGGGAAAAACTGTTTTTT. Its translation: CASSFPTGGREKLFF.